This T cell receptor (delta chain) originates from a study of gamma-delta T cells after stem cell transplantation. TCRdb called clones from the RT-PCR reads again using CATT. The sample includes about 800 delta-chain clones, roughly 15% of them seen just once. Germline CDR1 reads GEAIGNYY; CDR2 reads EKD. V was pared by 0 bases and J by 1 base, with 29 bases between. There are 21 residues in the CDR3. This clone has just a few counts. Since a far larger clone is one base different, this is likely a read error. Other DNA sequences in this sample translate to the same CDR3. Sequencing was carried out using gamma-delta T cells. The gene calls are TRDV2 and TRDJ1; D is possibly TRDD3 (6 bases). This TCR was sampled from a human donor. It is not recorded whose cells these are; they may come from a transplant donor. The DNA for the CDR3 is TGTGCCTGTGACACCGTTGAGTCCAACCGGCGTACCGGGGGACTCACCGATAAACTCATCTTT. This encodes CACDTVESNRRTGGLTDKLIF.